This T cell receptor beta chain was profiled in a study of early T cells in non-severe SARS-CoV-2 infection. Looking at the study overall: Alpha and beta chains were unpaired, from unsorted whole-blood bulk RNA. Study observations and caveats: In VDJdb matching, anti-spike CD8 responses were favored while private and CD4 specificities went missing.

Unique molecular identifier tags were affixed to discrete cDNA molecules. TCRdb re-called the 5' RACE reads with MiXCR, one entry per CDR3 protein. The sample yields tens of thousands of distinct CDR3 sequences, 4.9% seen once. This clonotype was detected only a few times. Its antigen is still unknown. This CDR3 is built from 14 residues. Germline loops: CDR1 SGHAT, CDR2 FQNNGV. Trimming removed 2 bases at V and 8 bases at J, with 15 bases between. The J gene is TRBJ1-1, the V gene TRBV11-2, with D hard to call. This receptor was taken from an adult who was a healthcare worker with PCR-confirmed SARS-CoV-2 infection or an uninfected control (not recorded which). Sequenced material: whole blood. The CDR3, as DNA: TGTGCCAGCAGCTTAATCCTCTCGGGAGGAGAAGCTTTCTTT. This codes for CASSLILSGGEAFF.